Each of the 12 T cell receptor beta chains below was sequenced from the same sample in a study of vaccination and CD4 T cells after COVID-19. This sample's treatment: roughly 10-day PBMC culture with coronavirus spike peptide pools or control peptides (ViraFEST assay). The collection of CD4+ T cells from the unexposed donor took place before the COVID-19 pandemic (2011-2018). No antigens are known for them. Cultured CD4+ T cell DNA underwent sequencing with the Oncomine TCR Beta short-read assay. MiXCR, run by TCRdb on the PCR reads, gives a single entry per CDR3 protein. The sample includes roughly 6,000 distinct CDR3 sequences, around 40% of them seen just once. The sample consisted of CD4+ T cells from blood, cultured in vitro. These receptors were obtained from a human donor in good health.

The J gene is TRBJ1-1, the V gene TRBV19; no firm D call. The CDR3 runs to 14 residues. Germline CDR1 is LNHDA and CDR2 is SQIVND (reference sequence). V was shortened by 6 bases and J by 6 bases, with 17 bases between the two germline ends. CDR3 sequence (DNA): TGTGCCAGTAGCCTTGTGGGGAGTCGGCCTGAAGCTTTCTTT. Translation gives CASSLVGSRPEAFF. Filled out from reference TRBV19 and TRBJ1-1, the complete variable domain reads DGGITQSPKYLFRKEGQNVTLSCEQNLNHDAMYWYRQDPGQGLRLIYYSQIVNDFQKGDIAEGYSVSREKKESFPLTVTSAQKNPTAFYLCASSLVGSRPEAFFGQGTRLTVV.

This clonotype was observed a single time. V and J are TRBV7-9 and TRBJ2-3, with 12 bases matching TRBD2. The length of the CDR3 is 17 residues. After removal of 8 bases from V and 3 bases from J, the junction contained 12 bases not matched to a gene. Per germline, CDR1 SEHNR and CDR2 FQNEAQ (reference sequence). The CDR3 loop is CASLDSQLAGGTDTQYF. The CDR3 bases are TGTGCCAGCCTCGACTCCCAGCTAGCGGGGGGGACAGATACGCAGTATTTT.

The chain joins TRBV20-1 to TRBJ2-7, with D possibly being TRBD1 or TRBD2 (5 bases each). The CDR3 has 13 residues. Trimming shortened V by 6 bases and J by 5 bases, and 17 bases separated the two germline ends. Germline CDR1 and CDR2: DFQATT and SNEGSKA (reference sequence). Here the CDR3 DNA reads TGCAGTGCCTCCCGGGACCCCGGAGACGAGCAGTACTTC. It codes for CSASRDPGDEQYF.

This clonotype showed up just a few times. The rearrangement links TRBV27 to TRBJ1-5, with D possibly matching TRBD1 (6 bases). This CDR3 is 15 amino acids long. The V gene lost 5 bases and the J gene lost 0 bases, with 11 bases spanning the gap. Germline V gives CDR1 MNHEY, CDR2 SMNVEV (reference sequence). As DNA, the CDR3 is TGTGCCAGCAGTGGGGACACGAATAGCAATCAGCCCCAGCATTTT. This sequence encodes CASSGDTNSNQPQHF.

This clonotype has more than one count but fewer than ten. J is TRBJ1-2 and V is TRBV6-4; D ambiguous. Germline CDR1 is MRHNA and CDR2 is SNTAGT. This CDR3 is 17 amino acids long. The ends were cut back, 5 bases at V and 5 bases at J, with 24 bases in the middle. The CDR3 coding sequence is TGTGCCAGCAGTTTACCGCCATCGTCCGGAATGATGTATGGCTACACCTTC. The encoded protein is CASSLPPSSGMMYGYTF.

This clonotype was observed a single time. The chain is built from TRBV7-9 and TRBJ2-2; unclear D gene. V was pared by 6 bases and J by 4 bases, with 12 bases between. From germline, CDR1 is SEHNR and CDR2 FQNEAQ (reference sequence). CDR3 size: 14 residues. The CDR3: CASSEGSLTGELFF. The CDR3 DNA reads TGTGCCAGCAGTGAAGGATCGCTCACCGGGGAGCTGTTTTTT.

The genes are TRBV5-1 and TRBJ2-1; 9 nucleotides align to TRBD1. V trimming: 0 bases; J trimming: 7 bases; junction bases outside the gene matches: 2. This CDR3 spans 14 amino acids. Germline-derived CDR1 and CDR2 are SGHRS and YFSETQ. The CDR3 spells CASSLGQGGNEQFF. The CDR3 nucleotides read TGCGCCAGCAGCTTGGGACAGGGGGGGAATGAGCAGTTCTTC.

V gene TRBV7-3 combines with J gene TRBJ1-2; 10 bases fit TRBD1. The CDR3 has 13 residues. In germline, CDR1 is SGHTA, CDR2 FQGTGA. V shed 4 bases, J shed 8 bases, and the junction held 4 bases outside the gene matches. CDR3 bases: TGTGCCAGCAGCTCGGGACAGGGGTTAGGCTACACCTTC. Amino acid sequence: CASSSGQGLGYTF.

V usage is TRBV24-1 and J usage is TRBJ2-5, with TRBD1 matching 9 bases. This CDR3 is built from 17 residues. V lost 2 bases and J lost 4; bases outside the gene matches: 10. The germline gives CDR1 KGHDR, CDR2 SFDVKD. The CDR3 loop reads CATSDSRTGARPETQYF. In DNA form, the CDR3 reads TGTGCCACCAGTGATTCCCGGACAGGGGCGAGACCAGAGACCCAGTACTTC.

There are a few counts of this clonotype. The chain uses TRBV27 and TRBJ1-2; D remains ambiguous. V was pared by 6 bases and J by 2 bases, with 16 bases between. Germline CDR1 and CDR2: MNHEY and SMNVEV (reference sequence). The CDR3 extends over 15 amino acids. CDR3 sequence: CASRALGQTNYGYTF. In DNA form, the CDR3 reads TGTGCCAGCAGGGCTTTAGGGCAGACAAACTATGGCTACACCTTC.

This clonotype has more than one count but fewer than ten. V usage is TRBV20-1 and J usage is TRBJ2-7, with 7 positions matching TRBD2. Germline CDR1 DFQATT, CDR2 SNEGSKA (reference sequence). J was trimmed by 2 bases and V by 4 bases; bases with no gene match: 5. The CDR3 loop spans 13 amino acids. The DNA of the CDR3 is TGCAGTGCTAATGAGCGGGACCCCTACGAGCAGTACTTC. It is translated as CSANERDPYEQYF.

This chain joins TRBV12-3 or TRBV12-4 and TRBJ1-5, with 7 bases matching TRBD1. CDR3 length equals 15 residues. Trimming removed 6 bases from V and 7 bases from J; junction bases left unmatched: 12. CDR3 nucleotides: TGTGCCAGCAGCTCCACTACAACAGGGGAACAGCCCCAGCATTTT. This sequence encodes CASSSTTTGEQPQHF.